What follows describes a single T cell receptor beta chain. What it binds is not known. Terminally differentiated effector memory CD45RA+ cells were left out of the naive CD8 fraction, which was CD45RO-negative and positively selected for CCR7. These data originate in a study of shared clonotypes between healthy human individuals. About the study: Sampling drew on donors who were a couple of women and three men aged 18 to 49. Regarding the study as a whole: Clonotype sharing across donors was expected to vary with sequencing depth. Of the naive CD4 clonotypes, around 4.9% were shared across several donors.

The CDR3 runs 17 residues. The germline V gene has CDR1 SGHAT and CDR2 FQNNGV. Trimming took 0 bases from V and 0 from J, leaving 14 bases between them. Only in-frame clones appear in the TCRdb table, and some are missing; sequencing was by immunoSEQ multiplex PCR. The data contain around 1.9 million clones, 90% to 95% of them singletons. This TCR was sampled from a man aged 18 to 29 in good health. Some clones in this sample may be carry-over from other donors' samples. The chain is built from TRBV11-2 and TRBJ2-5, with D perhaps matching TRBD1 or TRBD2 (5 bases each). The sequenced material came from naive CD8+ T cells from PBMCs. CDR3 sequence: CASSLEASEGYQETQYF. The DNA for the CDR3 is TGTGCCAGCAGCTTAGAAGCCTCCGAGGGGTACCAAGAGACCCAGTACTTC. The variable domain in full, with the rest retrieved from reference TRBV11-2 and TRBJ2-5, is EAGVAQSPRYKIIEKRQSVAFWCNPISGHATLYWYQQILGQGPKLLIQFQNNGVVDDSQLPKDRFSAERLKGVDSTLKIQPAKLEDSAVYLCASSLEASEGYQETQYFGPGTRLLVL.